The TCR beta chain under discussion was sequenced for a study of blood T cells in healthy people across ages. The study, taken as a whole, reports: Naive CD4+ cell counts and diversity both ran higher in long-lived than in aged donors. It was held that the diversity estimates obtained from one million T cells were underestimates. Shifts in expanded clonotypes may have been confounded by donor CMV status, which was unknown. Using unsorted PBMCs precluded a conclusive naive versus antigen-experienced comparison.

Sample-barcoded 5' priming and a J-beta primer mix drove a second PCR of 7 to 11 cycles. TCRdb recomputed calls from the 5' RACE reads with MiXCR, one row per CDR3 protein. The sample has about 1 million distinct CDR3 sequences, under 45% seen once. A word on this clonotype: Its specificity is unknown.

Germline CDR1 and CDR2: LGHDT and YNNKEL (reference sequence). V shed 2 bases, J shed 3 bases, and the junction held 4 bases outside the gene matches. The CDR3 has 15 residues. This receptor was obtained from a woman aged 55-69 years in good health. The sequenced sample was blood. The chain has TRBV3-1 and TRBJ2-7; 10 bases are shared with TRBD1. As DNA, the CDR3 is TGTGCCAGCAGCCAATCTTGGACAGGGGGCTACGAGCAGTACTTC. Its protein product is CASSQSWTGGYEQYF.